The TCR beta chain described here comes from a study of CD8 T cells in Susac syndrome. In blood CD8+ and CD4+ T cells, TCR beta underwent sequencing. FACS was used to enrich TEMRA cells, whereas the CD8+ and CD4+ T cells were obtained by negative isolation. Random hexamers were used to reverse transcribe about 0.45 to 1 ug of RNA. The CDR3 of TCR beta was amplified by immunoSEQ multiplex PCR across 54 Vbeta and 13 Jbeta. TCRdb re-called the immunoSEQ multiplex PCR reads through MiXCR, storing one row per CDR3 protein. The table shows over 100,000 distinct CDR3 sequences, with roughly 95% occurring only once. V lost 3 bases to trimming and J lost 7 bases; unmatched junction nucleotides: 9. The CDR3 is 15 amino acids. Germline CDR1 KGHSH, CDR2 LQKENI.

This sequence joins TRBV18 and TRBJ2-5; 9 bases line up with TRBD2. Sample: CD4+ T cells from PBMCs. The sequence was collected from a human donor in good health. In DNA, the CDR3 is TGTGCCAGCTCACCTAACCAGCGGGAGGCCGGGACCCAGTACTTC. Translating gives CASSPNQREAGTQYF.